The 7 T cell receptor beta chains listed next were all sequenced from one sample in a study of breast tumors, draining lymph nodes, adjacent tissues. TCRdb reanalysed the multiplex PCR reads using MiXCR and keeps one entry per CDR3 protein. This repertoire shows 170,000 or so distinct CDR3 sequences, roughly a third found once; its top ten account for 4.3%. Axillary draining lymph nodes of breast cancer patients supplied the node samples. The specimen sequenced was axillary lymph node tissue. The receptor source for this set is a female donor with breast cancer. Some clones in this sample may be carry-over from other donors' samples.

This clonotype was counted a few times. This may be a read error: a much more frequent sequence differs by one nucleotide. The V call is TRBV9, the J call TRBJ2-7, with TRBD1 matching 8 bases. The CDR3 totals 15 residues. Germline V lookup: CDR1 SGDLS, CDR2 YYNGEE. The CDR3 protein is CASSVDLGQGYEPYF. CDR3 in DNA: TGTGCCAGCAGCGTAGATCTAGGACAGGGTTACGAGCCGTACTTC.

This clonotype came up many times. The chain joins TRBV6-1 to TRBJ2-3; TRBD2 aligns across 8 bases. V lost 4 bases to trimming and J lost 4 bases; unmatched junction nucleotides: 7. CDR1 MNHNS and CDR2 SASEGT come from the germline V gene. The length of the CDR3 is 15 residues. In nucleotides, the CDR3 is TGTGCCAGCAGTGGCCAGCGGGAGTTTTCAGATACGCAGTATTTT. Translation gives CASSGQREFSDTQYF.

As for this clonotype: At one end, the junction sequence differs from germline, possibly due to a read error. The chain joins TRBV3-1 to TRBJ2-5, with D unclear. Germline V CDR1 and CDR2: LGHDT, YNNKEL (reference sequence). The CDR3 spans 10 residues. The CDR3 region has the DNA TGCGCCAGCAGCCAAGGGACCCAGTACTTC. This codes for CASSQGTQYF.

This clonotype was seen repeatedly, ten times or more. The chain carries TRBV13 and TRBJ1-3; tentatively, D is TRBD1 (5 bases). V was shortened by 0 bases and J by 4 bases, with 10 bases between the two germline ends. Per the germline V gene, CDR1 is PRHDT and CDR2 is FYEKMQ (reference sequence). This CDR3 is built from 15 residues. CDR3 bases: TGTGCCAGCAGCTTAGGGGGGGTATCAGGAAACACCATATATTTT. Amino acid sequence: CASSLGGVSGNTIYF.

The V call is TRBV7-9, the J call TRBJ2-6; a possible D gene is TRBD1 (10 bases). Per germline, CDR1 SEHNR and CDR2 FQNEAQ (reference sequence). The CDR3 contains 20 residues. Trimming took 2 bases from V and 3 from J, leaving 23 bases between them. The CDR3 sequence is CASSLNLAGQGRGGANVLTF. CDR3 in DNA: TGTGCCAGCAGCTTAAACCTAGCGGGACAGGGGCGCGGTGGGGCCAACGTCCTGACTTTC.

The chain is built from TRBV20-1 and TRBJ1-4; D gene uncertain. The V and J ends lost 3 bases and 6 bases respectively, with 17 bases between them. The germline gives CDR1 DFQATT, CDR2 SNEGSKA (reference sequence). The CDR3 has 15 amino acids. The CDR3 loop is CSASLLRVGYEKLFF. CDR3 sequence (DNA): TGCAGTGCTAGCTTACTCCGCGTCGGGTATGAAAAACTGTTTTTT.

This clonotype was counted many times. The J gene is TRBJ2-7, the V gene TRBV19; 9 bases agree with TRBD1. This CDR3 is 14 amino acids long. With 6 bases clipped from V and 4 bases from J, the junction kept 7 bases outside the gene matches. Germline assignment: CDR1 LNHDA and CDR2 SQIVND (reference sequence). The CDR3 here is CASSTPGQGYEQYF. DNA for the CDR3: TGTGCCAGTAGCACACCGGGACAGGGATACGAGCAGTACTTC.